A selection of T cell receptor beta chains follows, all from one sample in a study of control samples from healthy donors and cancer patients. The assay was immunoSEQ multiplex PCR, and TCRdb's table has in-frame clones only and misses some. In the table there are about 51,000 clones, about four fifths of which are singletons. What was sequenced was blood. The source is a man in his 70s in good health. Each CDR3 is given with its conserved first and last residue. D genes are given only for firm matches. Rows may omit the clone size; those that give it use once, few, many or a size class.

cdr3_aa: CATSGAGGDTGELFF
cdr3_nt: TGTGCCACCTCCGGGGCGGGGGGAGACACCGGGGAGCTGTTTTTT
d_call: TRBD2
v_call: TRBV2
clone_size: few
j_call: TRBJ2-2

cdr3_aa: CASSEGHSYGYTF
cdr3_nt: TGTGCCAGCAGTGAAGGACATTCCTATGGCTACACCTTC
d_call: .
v_call: TRBV25-1
clone_size: .
j_call: TRBJ1-2

cdr3_aa: CATSRDLQGPEAFF
cdr3_nt: TGTGCCACCAGCAGAGATTTACAGGGTCCTGAAGCTTTCTTT
d_call: .
v_call: TRBV15
clone_size: once
j_call: TRBJ1-1

cdr3_aa: CASSLDGGTGNTIYF
cdr3_nt: TGCGCCAGCAGCTTGGACGGGGGGACTGGAAACACCATATATTTT
d_call: .
v_call: TRBV5-1
clone_size: .
j_call: TRBJ1-3

cdr3_aa: CASSVVWGPNTGELFF
cdr3_nt: TGTGCCAGCAGCGTTGTCTGGGGGCCGAACACCGGGGAGCTGTTTTTT
d_call: .
v_call: TRBV7-8
clone_size: .
j_call: TRBJ2-2

cdr3_aa: CATSDSHRGYTDTQYF
cdr3_nt: TGTGCCACCAGTGATTCCCACAGGGGCTACACAGATACGCAGTATTTT
d_call: TRBD1
v_call: TRBV24-1
clone_size: .
j_call: TRBJ2-3

cdr3_aa: CASSHPGLAAYNEQFF
cdr3_nt: TGTGCCAGCAGCCATCCGGGACTAGCGGCCTACAATGAGCAGTTCTTC
d_call: TRBD2
v_call: TRBV11-2
clone_size: .
j_call: TRBJ2-1

cdr3_aa: CASSLIAGTYEQYF
cdr3_nt: TGTGCCAGCAGTTTAATAGCGGGTACCTACGAGCAGTACTTC
d_call: TRBD2
v_call: TRBV27
clone_size: .
j_call: TRBJ2-7

cdr3_aa: CALGQKNTGELFF
cdr3_nt: TGTGCTCTGGGACAGAAGAACACCGGGGAGCTGTTTTTT
d_call: TRBD1
v_call: TRBV30
clone_size: .
j_call: TRBJ2-2

cdr3_aa: CASSPKIAVEQFF
cdr3_nt: TGTGCCAGCAGTCCCAAGATAGCGGTAGAGCAGTTCTTC
d_call: .
v_call: TRBV4-2
clone_size: once
j_call: TRBJ2-1

cdr3_aa: CASGSLPGQGPGDHLAQYF
cdr3_nt: TGTGCTAGTGGTTCTTTACCGGGACAGGGACCGGGGGATCACCTGGCGCAGTATTTT
d_call: TRBD1
v_call: TRBV12-5
clone_size: .
j_call: TRBJ2-3

cdr3_aa: CASSRPLAGHTDTQYF
cdr3_nt: TGCGCCAGCAGCCGCCCTTTAGCGGGCCACACAGATACGCAGTATTTT
d_call: TRBD2
v_call: TRBV4-1
clone_size: once
j_call: TRBJ2-3

cdr3_aa: CASSLGRETDTQYF
cdr3_nt: TGTGCCAGCAGCTTAGGACGGGAGACAGATACGCAGTATTTT
d_call: .
v_call: TRBV7-3
clone_size: .
j_call: TRBJ2-3

cdr3_aa: CASSSLSDRVYGYTF
cdr3_nt: TGTGCCAGCAGCTCCCTCTCGGACAGGGTATATGGCTACACCTTC
d_call: TRBD1
v_call: TRBV11-2
clone_size: .
j_call: TRBJ1-2

cdr3_aa: CASSELIGMNGYTF
cdr3_nt: TGTGCCAGCAGTGAATTAATAGGAATGAATGGCTACACCTTC
d_call: .
v_call: TRBV6-1
clone_size: .
j_call: TRBJ1-2

cdr3_aa: CASSLLAGNSPLHF
cdr3_nt: TGTGCCAGCAGCTTATTAGCAGGGAATTCACCCCTCCACTTT
d_call: .
v_call: TRBV11-3
clone_size: .
j_call: TRBJ1-6

cdr3_aa: CSVLGRLGSGTYEQYF
cdr3_nt: TGCAGCGTACTCGGACGGTTGGGGTCAGGTACCTACGAGCAGTACTTC
d_call: .
v_call: TRBV29-1
clone_size: once
j_call: TRBJ2-7

cdr3_aa: CASSPRMGEQFF
cdr3_nt: TGTGCCAGCAGCCCCAGAATGGGTGAGCAGTTCTTC
d_call: .
v_call: TRBV12-3/TRBV12-4
clone_size: few
j_call: TRBJ2-1

cdr3_aa: CASSLQETQYF
cdr3_nt: TGTGCCAGCAGCCTACAAGAGACCCAGTACTTC
d_call: .
v_call: TRBV7-9
clone_size: .
j_call: TRBJ2-5

cdr3_aa: CASSDRNTEAFF
cdr3_nt: TGTGCCAGCAGCGACAGAAACACTGAAGCTTTCTTT
d_call: .
v_call: TRBV2
clone_size: .
j_call: TRBJ1-1

cdr3_aa: CASSQGGRGTYEQYF
cdr3_nt: TGTGCCAGCAGCCAGGGGGGACGCGGGACCTACGAGCAGTACTTC
d_call: .
v_call: TRBV7-8
clone_size: .
j_call: TRBJ2-7

cdr3_aa: CASSERGSYNEQFF
cdr3_nt: TGCGCCAGCAGTGAGAGGGGATCCTACAATGAGCAGTTCTTC
d_call: .
v_call: TRBV10-1
clone_size: .
j_call: TRBJ2-1

cdr3_aa: CASSSWTSGNTDTQYF
cdr3_nt: TGTGCCAGCAGTTCCTGGACTAGCGGGAACACAGATACGCAGTATTTT
d_call: TRBD2
v_call: TRBV28
clone_size: .
j_call: TRBJ2-3

cdr3_aa: CASSLFMGQPQHF
cdr3_nt: TGTGCCAGCAGTTTATTTATGGGTCAGCCCCAGCATTTT
d_call: .
v_call: TRBV27
clone_size: .
j_call: TRBJ1-5

cdr3_aa: CASSQRVYYGYTF
cdr3_nt: TGTGCCAGCAGCCAAAGGGTTTACTATGGCTACACCTTC
d_call: .
v_call: TRBV28
clone_size: once
j_call: TRBJ1-2

cdr3_aa: CASAPGTGETQYF
cdr3_nt: TGTGCCAGCGCCCCCGGGACGGGAGAGACCCAGTACTTC
d_call: .
v_call: TRBV2
clone_size: .
j_call: TRBJ2-5

cdr3_aa: CSASDGEKLFF
cdr3_nt: TGCAGTGCTAGCGACGGTGAAAAACTGTTTTTT
d_call: .
v_call: TRBV20-1
clone_size: .
j_call: TRBJ1-4

cdr3_aa: CASSSDPFRSYNEQFF
cdr3_nt: TGTGCCAGCAGCTCCGATCCCTTTCGCTCCTACAATGAGCAGTTCTTC
d_call: .
v_call: TRBV7-2
clone_size: .
j_call: TRBJ2-1

cdr3_aa: CASSFEGFENTEAFF
cdr3_nt: TGCGCCAGCAGCTTCGAAGGGTTTGAGAACACTGAAGCTTTCTTT
d_call: .
v_call: TRBV5-1
clone_size: .
j_call: TRBJ1-1

cdr3_aa: CASSLVGKETQYF
cdr3_nt: TGTGCCAGCAGCTTAGTGGGGAAAGAGACCCAGTACTTC
d_call: .
v_call: TRBV7-9
clone_size: .
j_call: TRBJ2-5

cdr3_aa: CASSQEGREQFF
cdr3_nt: TGTGCCAGCAGCCAAGAAGGGCGTGAGCAGTTCTTC
d_call: .
v_call: TRBV3-1/TRBV3-2
clone_size: .
j_call: TRBJ2-1

cdr3_aa: CASSSPRGTTNTGELFF
cdr3_nt: TGTGCCAGCAGCTCCCCTAGGGGGACAACGAACACCGGGGAGCTGTTTTTT
d_call: .
v_call: TRBV7-2
clone_size: .
j_call: TRBJ2-2

cdr3_aa: CASTGAGSSGNTIYF
cdr3_nt: TGTGCCAGCACCGGCGCCGGGAGCTCTGGAAACACCATATATTTT
d_call: .
v_call: TRBV28
clone_size: .
j_call: TRBJ1-3

cdr3_aa: CASSYREGLGTGELFF
cdr3_nt: TGTGCCAGCAGTTACAGGGAGGGGCTCGGAACCGGGGAGCTGTTTTTT
d_call: TRBD2
v_call: TRBV6-2/TRBV6-3
clone_size: .
j_call: TRBJ2-2

cdr3_aa: CARSLEYRGEGYTF
cdr3_nt: TGTGCCAGAAGCTTGGAATACAGGGGGGAGGGCTACACCTTC
d_call: TRBD1
v_call: TRBV5-3
clone_size: .
j_call: TRBJ1-2

cdr3_aa: CASSWTRDEAFF
cdr3_nt: TGTGCCAGCAGCTGGACCAGGGATGAAGCTTTCTTT
d_call: .
v_call: TRBV7-9
clone_size: .
j_call: TRBJ1-1

cdr3_aa: CASGRALPYEQFF
cdr3_nt: TGTGCCAGCGGGAGGGCCCTCCCTTATGAGCAGTTCTTC
d_call: TRBD2
v_call: TRBV12-3/TRBV12-4
clone_size: .
j_call: TRBJ2-1

cdr3_aa: CASSQSDTQYF
cdr3_nt: TGTGCCAGCAGCCAGTCTGATACGCAGTATTTT
d_call: .
v_call: TRBV3-1/TRBV3-2
clone_size: once
j_call: TRBJ2-3

cdr3_aa: CASIPVGGGRDTQYF
cdr3_nt: TGTGCCAGCATCCCCGTCGGGGGGGGCCGAGATACGCAGTATTTT
d_call: TRBD2
v_call: TRBV2
clone_size: .
j_call: TRBJ2-3

cdr3_aa: CASRAPGRVAEAFF
cdr3_nt: TGCGCCAGCAGGGCACCGGGACGGGTCGCTGAAGCTTTCTTT
d_call: .
v_call: TRBV5-1
clone_size: medium-sized
j_call: TRBJ1-1

cdr3_aa: CATSDRPGLAGATRANEQFF
cdr3_nt: TGTGCCACCAGTGATCGGCCGGGACTAGCGGGGGCCACTAGAGCCAATGAGCAGTTCTTC
d_call: TRBD2
v_call: TRBV24-1
clone_size: .
j_call: TRBJ2-1

cdr3_aa: CASSSSRTGVSGANVLTF
cdr3_nt: TGTGCCAGCTCTTCGAGTCGGACAGGGGTCTCTGGGGCCAACGTCCTGACTTTC
d_call: TRBD1
v_call: TRBV18
clone_size: .
j_call: TRBJ2-6

cdr3_aa: CASSDRAADSPLHF
cdr3_nt: TGTGCCAGCAGTGACAGGGCCGCCGATTCACCCCTCCACTTT
d_call: TRBD1
v_call: TRBV27
clone_size: .
j_call: TRBJ1-6

cdr3_aa: CASSISGNSNQPQHF
cdr3_nt: TGTGCCAGTAGTATCTCGGGGAATAGCAATCAGCCCCAGCATTTT
d_call: .
v_call: TRBV19
clone_size: medium-sized
j_call: TRBJ1-5

cdr3_aa: CATSDSANYGYTF
cdr3_nt: TGTGCCACCAGCGACTCGGCTAACTATGGCTACACCTTC
d_call: .
v_call: TRBV15
clone_size: .
j_call: TRBJ1-2

cdr3_aa: CASSYPQDAGYTF
cdr3_nt: TGTGCCAGCAGTTATCCTCAGGACGCTGGCTACACCTTC
d_call: .
v_call: TRBV6-6
clone_size: .
j_call: TRBJ1-2

cdr3_aa: CASSWRRRPGEQYF
cdr3_nt: TGTGCCAGCAGCTGGCGACGGCGGCCCGGTGAGCAGTACTTC
d_call: .
v_call: TRBV11-2
clone_size: .
j_call: TRBJ2-7

cdr3_aa: CASSEGHTDTQYF
cdr3_nt: TGTGCCAGCAGTGAGGGCCATACAGATACGCAGTATTTT
d_call: .
v_call: TRBV6-4
clone_size: once
j_call: TRBJ2-3

cdr3_aa: CASSTSGGTDTQYF
cdr3_nt: TGTGCCAGCAGCACCTCGGGAGGCACAGATACGCAGTATTTT
d_call: .
v_call: TRBV7-9
clone_size: once
j_call: TRBJ2-3

cdr3_aa: CASSLQGVSTEAFF
cdr3_nt: TGTGCCAGCAGCTTACAGGGAGTGAGCACTGAAGCTTTCTTT
d_call: .
v_call: TRBV11-3
clone_size: .
j_call: TRBJ1-1

cdr3_aa: CASSPGGRLNEKLFF
cdr3_nt: TGTGCCAGCAGCCCCGGGGGGCGACTTAATGAAAAACTGTTTTTT
d_call: .
v_call: TRBV28
clone_size: .
j_call: TRBJ1-4

cdr3_aa: CASSLGGGVHTIYF
cdr3_nt: TGTGCCAGCAGTTTAGGAGGAGGGGTGCACACCATATATTTT
d_call: .
v_call: TRBV28
clone_size: .
j_call: TRBJ1-3

cdr3_aa: CASSKARTDAYEQYF
cdr3_nt: TGTGCCAGCAGCAAAGCCAGGACAGATGCCTACGAGCAGTACTTC
d_call: .
v_call: TRBV21-1
clone_size: .
j_call: TRBJ2-7

cdr3_aa: CATSEGGGRGDIQPQHF
cdr3_nt: TGTGCCACCAGTGAGGGAGGCGGCAGGGGAGACATCCAGCCCCAGCATTTT
d_call: .
v_call: TRBV24-1
clone_size: .
j_call: TRBJ1-5